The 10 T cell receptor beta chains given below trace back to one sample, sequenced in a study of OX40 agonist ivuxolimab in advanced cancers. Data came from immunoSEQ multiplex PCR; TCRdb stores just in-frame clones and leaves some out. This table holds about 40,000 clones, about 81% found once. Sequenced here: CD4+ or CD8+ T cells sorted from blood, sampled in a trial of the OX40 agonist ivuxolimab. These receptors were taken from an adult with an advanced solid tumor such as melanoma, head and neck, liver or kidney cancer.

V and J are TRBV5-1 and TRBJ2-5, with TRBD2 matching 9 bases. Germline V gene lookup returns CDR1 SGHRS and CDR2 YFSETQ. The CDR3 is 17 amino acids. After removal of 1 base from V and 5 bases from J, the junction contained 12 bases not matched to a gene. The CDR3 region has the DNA TGCGCCAGCAGCTTGCCGATAGCGGGAGTAGGGCTGGAGACCCAGTACTTC. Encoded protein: CASSLPIAGVGLETQYF.

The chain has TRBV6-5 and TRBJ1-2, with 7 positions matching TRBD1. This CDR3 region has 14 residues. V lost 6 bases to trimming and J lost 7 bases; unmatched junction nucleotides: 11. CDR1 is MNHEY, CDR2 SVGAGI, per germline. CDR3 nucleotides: TGTGCCAGCAGACTAACAGGGGTTTCTTCTGGCTACACCTTC. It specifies CASRLTGVSSGYTF.

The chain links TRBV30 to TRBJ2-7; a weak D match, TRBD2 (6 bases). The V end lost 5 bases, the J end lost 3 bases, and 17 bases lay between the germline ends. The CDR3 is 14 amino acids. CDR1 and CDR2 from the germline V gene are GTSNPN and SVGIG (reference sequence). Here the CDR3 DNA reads TGTGCCTGGTCCCCCACAGGCGGGATCTACGAGCAGTACTTC. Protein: CAWSPTGGIYEQYF.

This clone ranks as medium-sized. The CDR3 bases are TGTGCCAGCAGCCCTTTCACCGGGGAGCTGTTTTTT. Residues: CASSPFTGELFF. V gene TRBV7-3 combines with J gene TRBJ2-2; no reliable D call. Trimming took off 5 bases at V and 4 bases at J, with 5 bases between the two ends. This CDR3 has 12 residues. The V gene's germline CDR1 is SGHTA and CDR2 FQGTGA.

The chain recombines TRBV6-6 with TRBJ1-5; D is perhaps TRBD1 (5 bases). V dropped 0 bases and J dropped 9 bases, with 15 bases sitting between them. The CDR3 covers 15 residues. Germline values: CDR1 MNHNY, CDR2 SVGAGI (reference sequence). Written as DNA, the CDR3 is TGTGCCAGCAGTTACTCGCTCGGGACCGCCCGGCCCCAGCATTTT. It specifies CASSYSLGTARPQHF.

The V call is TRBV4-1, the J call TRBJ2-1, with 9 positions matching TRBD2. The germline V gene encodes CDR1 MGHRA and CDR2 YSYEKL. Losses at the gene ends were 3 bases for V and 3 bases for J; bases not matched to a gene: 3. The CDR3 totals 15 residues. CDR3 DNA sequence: TGCGCCAGCAGCCAGGCTAGCGGGATCTACAATGAGCAGTTCTTC. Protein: CASSQASGIYNEQFF.

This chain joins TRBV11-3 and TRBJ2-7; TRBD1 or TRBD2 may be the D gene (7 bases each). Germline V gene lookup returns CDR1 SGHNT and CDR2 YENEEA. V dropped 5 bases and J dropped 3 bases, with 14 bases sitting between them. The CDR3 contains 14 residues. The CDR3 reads CASSPGGDSYEQYV. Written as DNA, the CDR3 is TGTGCCAGCAGCCCTGGGGGGGACAGCTACGAGCAGTACGTC.

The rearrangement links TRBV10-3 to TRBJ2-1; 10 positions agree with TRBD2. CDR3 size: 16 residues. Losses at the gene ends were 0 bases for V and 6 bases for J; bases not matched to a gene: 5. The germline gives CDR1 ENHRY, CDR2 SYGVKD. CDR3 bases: TGTGCCATCAGTGAGTCGCTAGCGGGAGTGTCCAATGAGCAGTTCTTC. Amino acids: CAISESLAGVSNEQFF.

The CDR3 loop is CASSFDRVLEAFF. Here the CDR3 DNA reads TGTGCCAGCAGCTTCGACAGGGTTTTGGAAGCTTTCTTT. V and J are TRBV11-1 and TRBJ1-1; 7 bases line up with TRBD1. Germline V gene lookup returns CDR1 SGHAT and CDR2 FQDESV (reference sequence). The CDR3 has 13 amino acids. J gave up 8 bases and V 3 bases, and 6 bases lay outside the gene matches.

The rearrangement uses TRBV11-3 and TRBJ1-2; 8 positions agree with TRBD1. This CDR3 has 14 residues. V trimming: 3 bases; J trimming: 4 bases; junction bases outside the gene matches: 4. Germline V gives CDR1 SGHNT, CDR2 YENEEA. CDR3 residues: CASSFSGQGYGYTF. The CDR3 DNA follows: TGTGCCAGCAGCTTCAGCGGACAGGGCTATGGCTACACCTTC.